This TCR beta chain was retrieved from a study of cytomegalovirus exposure and HLA in healthy donors. Looking at the study overall: The roughly 110 validation repertoires matched the 650 to 850 first-cohort repertoires in platform, a later analysis reported. Findings and caveats of the study: Rare TCR sequences dominated, though some public TCRs recurred in many donors. In vitro experiments confirmed that a few CMV-associated chains were specific for CMV antigens.

Worth noting for this clone: Its antigen is as yet unknown.

The data were produced by immunoSEQ multiplex PCR, yet TCRdb's version contains in-frame clones alone and is incomplete. In the table there are under 200,000 clones, 85% to 90% of which are singletons. The germline gives CDR1 SGHVS, CDR2 FNYEAQ. The CDR3 consists of 16 residues. V was pared by 1 base and J by 3 bases, with 15 bases between. This sequence originates from a woman in her thirties in good health and CMV-seronegative. V and J are TRBV7-6 and TRBJ2-5; possibly TRBD1 or TRBD2 for D (6 bases each). Input material: PBMCs. The CDR3 coding sequence is TGTGCCAGCAGCTTAGGAGGGGGACTCGGGGAAGAGACCCAGTACTTC. Translated, it gives CASSLGGGLGEETQYF.